Shown below are 22 T cell receptor beta chains from a single sample sequenced in a study of OX40 agonist ivuxolimab in advanced cancers. The assay was immunoSEQ multiplex PCR, and TCRdb's table has in-frame clones only and misses some. The data contain 50,000 to 70,000 clones, approximately 84% of them singletons. The sequencing here drew on CD4+ or CD8+ T cells sorted from blood, taken in a trial of the OX40 agonist ivuxolimab. Receptors originate from an adult with an advanced solid tumor such as melanoma, head and neck, liver or kidney cancer.

This clone was counted once. V and J are TRBV9 and TRBJ2-2, with 8 positions matching TRBD2. In germline, CDR1 is SGDLS, CDR2 YYNGEE. The CDR3 sequence is 15 residues long. The trim removed 4 bases at V and 4 bases at J, leaving 6 bases unmatched. CDR3 DNA: TGTGCCAGCAGCATAAGCGGGGGCCTCACCGGGGAGCTGTTTTTT. Its translation is CASSISGGLTGELFF.

This chain connects TRBV29-1 to TRBJ2-7; 7 nucleotides match TRBD2. The germline V gene encodes CDR1 SQVTM and CDR2 ANQGSEA. This CDR3 spans 13 amino acids. V was clipped by 5 bases and J by 2 bases; unmatched bases: 6. The CDR3 nucleotides are TGCAGCGTTAGGGGCCGGGGGGCCTACGAGCAGTACTTC. It specifies CSVRGRGAYEQYF.

The rearrangement links TRBV6-6 to TRBJ2-3; D uncertain. This CDR3 is built from 12 residues. The ends were cut back, 2 bases at V and 3 bases at J, with 3 bases in the middle. Per the germline V gene, CDR1 is MNHNY and CDR2 is SVGAGI (reference sequence). The CDR3 region has the DNA TGTGCCAGCAGTTACGGTACAGATACGCAGTATTTT. Protein: CASSYGTDTQYF.

The rearrangement joins TRBV19 to TRBJ2-2; tentatively, D is TRBD1 (7 bases). Deletions cut 3 bases from V and 4 bases from J, with 15 bases between. CDR3 length equals 16 residues. Germline V gives CDR1 LNHDA, CDR2 SQIVND (reference sequence). The CDR3 loop reads CASSISGGRVTGELFF. The CDR3 DNA reads TGTGCCAGTAGTATTTCAGGGGGGCGCGTCACCGGGGAGCTGTTTTTT. Using reference TRBV19 and TRBJ2-2 for the parts outside the CDR3, the full variable domain is DGGITQSPKYLFRKEGQNVTLSCEQNLNHDAMYWYRQDPGQGLRLIYYSQIVNDFQKGDIAEGYSVSREKKESFPLTVTSAQKNPTAFYLCASSISGGRVTGELFFGEGSRLTVL.

This clone was detected once. The rearrangement joins TRBV7-9 to TRBJ1-2; TRBD1 is a possible D gene (5 bases). This CDR3 contains 14 residues. V was pared by 4 bases and J by 1 base, with 10 bases between. Germline CDR1 and CDR2: SEHNR and FQNEAQ (reference sequence). The CDR3 sequence: CASSWNRINYGYTF. CDR3 bases: TGTGCCAGCAGCTGGAACAGGATTAACTATGGCTACACCTTC.

The chain links TRBV11-2 to TRBJ1-2; the D is unclear. Germline lookup yields CDR1 SGHAT and CDR2 FQNNGV. V shed 1 base and J shed 10 bases, with 28 bases lying between them. The CDR3 is 18 amino acids. The CDR3 here is CASSLGLRASGSGDVYTF. In DNA, the CDR3 is TGTGCCAGCAGCTTAGGCTTGCGGGCTTCCGGGTCCGGTGATGTCTACACCTTC.

This rearrangement joins TRBV5-4 to TRBJ2-3; TRBD2 aligns across 14 bases. The CDR3 has 17 residues. Germline V CDR1 and CDR2: SGHNT, YYREEE (reference sequence). Trimming took 4 bases from V and 4 from J; bases not matched to a gene: 8. The CDR3 protein is CASSPRQGLAGADTQYF. The CDR3 nucleotides read TGTGCCAGCAGCCCCCGGCAGGGACTAGCGGGAGCAGATACGCAGTATTTT.

J is TRBJ2-1 and V is TRBV6-6, with D uncertain. CDR3 size: 12 residues. CDR1 is MNHNY and CDR2 is SVGAGI in the germline V gene (reference sequence). V was trimmed by 6 bases and J by 5 bases, leaving 8 bases between them. The CDR3 nucleotides are TGTGCCAGCAGCACTACGGACAATGAGCAGTTCTTC. Translating gives CASSTTDNEQFF.

V gene TRBV5-5 combines with J gene TRBJ1-1, with a possible D match to TRBD1 (5 bases). This CDR3 spans 15 amino acids. V lost 4 bases, J lost 2 bases, and 15 bases lay in between. The germline V gene encodes CDR1 SGHKS and CDR2 YYEKEE (reference sequence). The CDR3 DNA reads as TGTGCCAGCAGCCCGGGACGGGGGTATAACACTGAAGCTTTCTTT. Its translation: CASSPGRGYNTEAFF.

Only a few counts were recorded for this clone. The V call is TRBV5-8, the J call TRBJ2-1; 8 bases match TRBD2. The CDR3 loop spans 15 amino acids. Germline trimming cut 4 bases from V and 5 bases from J; bases unmatched to any gene: 8. Germline CDR1 is SGHTS and CDR2 is YDEGEE. CDR3 loop: CASSRGGTTHNEQFF. The CDR3 DNA is TGTGCCAGCAGCCGGGGGGGGACTACTCACAATGAGCAGTTCTTC.

The rearrangement joins TRBV11-3 to TRBJ2-3, with 8 positions matching TRBD2. This CDR3 contains 14 residues. Trimming took 5 bases from V and 3 from J; bases not matched to a gene: 4. Looked up from germline, CDR1 is SGHNT and CDR2 is YENEEA. The CDR3 region has the DNA TGTGCCAGCAGCCCGGGAGGGGGGACAGATACGCAGTATTTT. Protein product: CASSPGGGTDTQYF.

The chain is built from TRBV21-1 and TRBJ1-5; the D call in the table, TRBD1, was not verified against the DNA. TRBV21-1 is an annotated pseudogene. The CDR3 has 14 residues. CDR3 nucleotides: TGTGCCAGCAGCAAATGCCAGAGCAATCAGCCCCAGCATTTT. Protein sequence: CASSKCQSNQPQHF.

The rearrangement links TRBV12-2 to TRBJ2-7; whether TRBD2, the table's D call, matches the DNA was not checked. TRBV12-2 is classified as a pseudogene. The CDR3 extends over 16 amino acids. CDR3 in amino acids: CASRLEGAWVSYEQYF. The CDR3 bases are TGTGCAAGTCGCTTAGAGGGAGCGTGGGTTTCCTACGAGCAGTACTTC.

The chain is built from TRBV4-2 and TRBJ2-3; no clear D. Trimming cost V 1 base and J 3 bases, with 5 bases left between them. The CDR3 totals 13 residues. From germline, CDR1 is LGHNA and CDR2 YNFKEQ. CDR3 residues: CASSQVKTDTQYF. CDR3 DNA: TGTGCCAGCAGCCAAGTGAAAACAGATACGCAGTATTTT.

This sequence joins TRBV7-9 and TRBJ2-7; a weak D match, TRBD2 (6 bases). Deletions cut 5 bases from V and 0 bases from J, with 17 bases between. Per the germline V gene, CDR1 is SEHNR and CDR2 is FQNEAQ (reference sequence). This CDR3 is 16 amino acids long. The CDR3: CASSALGGSDSYEQYF. CDR3 nucleotides: TGTGCCAGCAGCGCCTTGGGGGGATCGGACTCCTACGAGCAGTACTTC. Supplemented by reference TRBV7-9 and TRBJ2-7, the full variable domain reads DTGVSQNPRHKITKRGQNVTFRCDPISEHNRLYWYRQTLGQGPEFLTYFQNEAQLEKSRLLSDRFSAERPKGSFSTLEIQRTEQGDSAMYLCASSALGGSDSYEQYFGPGTRLTVT.

This clone occurred once. The chain is built from TRBV28 and TRBJ1-1; D might be TRBD1 (5 bases). V was shortened by 2 bases and J by 2 bases, with 9 bases between the two germline ends. The V gene's germline CDR1 is MDHEN and CDR2 SYDVKM. The CDR3 spans 14 residues. The CDR3 DNA reads TGTGCCAGCAGTTTAGGAGGGGAAAACACTGAAGCTTTCTTT. This codes for CASSLGGENTEAFF. Filled out from reference TRBV28 and TRBJ1-1, the complete variable domain reads DVKVTQSSRYLVKRTGEKVFLECVQDMDHENMFWYRQDPGLGLRLIYFSYDVKMKEKGDIPEGYSVSREKKERFSLILESASTNQTSMYLCASSLGGENTEAFFGQGTRLTVV.

This clone was seen a single time. The chain employs TRBV28 and TRBJ2-3; D is possibly TRBD2 (6 bases). Looked up from germline, CDR1 is MDHEN and CDR2 is SYDVKM. Trimming left V 5 bases short and J 5 bases short, with 17 bases between. CDR3 length: 15 amino acids. In DNA form, the CDR3 reads TGTGCCAGCAGTGCGCCCGGGTCCGGGGGAGATACGCAGTATTTT. Its translation is CASSAPGSGGDTQYF.

The V call is TRBV6-5, the J call TRBJ1-3; D is ambiguous. CDR3 length equals 10 residues. CDR1 and CDR2 (germline): MNHEY, SVGAGI. V was shortened by 5 bases and J by 5 bases, with 1 base between the two germline ends. The CDR3 loop reads CASSRNTIYF. CDR3 sequence (DNA): TGTGCCAGCAGTCGAAACACCATATATTTT.

The J gene is TRBJ2-7, the V gene TRBV19, with 13 bases lining up with TRBD2. Germline V gene data show CDR1 as LNHDA and CDR2 as SQIVND (reference sequence). This CDR3 is built from 15 residues. The V segment lost 5 bases and the J segment 4 bases; nucleotides outside the gene matches: 5. CDR3 DNA sequence: TGTGCCAGTAGTGCCCGGACTAGCGGGAGTTACGAGCAGTACTTC. Its translation: CASSARTSGSYEQYF.

The chain employs TRBV4-3 and TRBJ2-1; D may be TRBD1 (6 bases). The germline V gene has CDR1 LGHNA and CDR2 YSLEER. The ends were cut back, 2 bases at V and 1 base at J, with 12 bases in the middle. CDR3 length equals 16 residues. This CDR3 reads CASSQRGFGSYNEQFF. The CDR3 coding sequence is TGCGCCAGCAGCCAAAGGGGGTTCGGATCCTACAATGAGCAGTTCTTC.

The V call is TRBV7-3, the J call TRBJ2-2; 12 bases fit TRBD2. Germline V gives CDR1 SGHTA, CDR2 FQGTGA. The junction had 3 bases not matched to a gene; V was cut back by 2 bases and J by 5 bases. This CDR3 contains 16 residues. Here the CDR3 DNA reads TGTGCCAGCAGCTTACTCGGACTAGCGGGAACCGGGGAGCTGTTTTTT. This sequence encodes CASSLLGLAGTGELFF.

This chain uses TRBV14 with TRBJ2-1; possible D gene TRBD2, 5 bases. CDR1 is SGHDN, CDR2 FVKESK, per germline. CDR3 length equals 13 residues. Trimming left V 0 bases short and J 8 bases short, with 8 bases between. CDR3 nucleotides: TGTGCCAGCAGCCAAGATTTGAGGGATGAGCAGTTCTTC. It encodes CASSQDLRDEQFF. The variable domain in full, with the rest retrieved from reference TRBV14 and TRBJ2-1, is EAGVTQFPSHSVIEKGQTVTLRCDPISGHDNLYWYRRVMGKEIKFLLHFVKESKQDESGMPNNRFLAERTGGTYSTLKVQPAELEDSGVYFCASSQDLRDEQFFGPGTRLTVL.